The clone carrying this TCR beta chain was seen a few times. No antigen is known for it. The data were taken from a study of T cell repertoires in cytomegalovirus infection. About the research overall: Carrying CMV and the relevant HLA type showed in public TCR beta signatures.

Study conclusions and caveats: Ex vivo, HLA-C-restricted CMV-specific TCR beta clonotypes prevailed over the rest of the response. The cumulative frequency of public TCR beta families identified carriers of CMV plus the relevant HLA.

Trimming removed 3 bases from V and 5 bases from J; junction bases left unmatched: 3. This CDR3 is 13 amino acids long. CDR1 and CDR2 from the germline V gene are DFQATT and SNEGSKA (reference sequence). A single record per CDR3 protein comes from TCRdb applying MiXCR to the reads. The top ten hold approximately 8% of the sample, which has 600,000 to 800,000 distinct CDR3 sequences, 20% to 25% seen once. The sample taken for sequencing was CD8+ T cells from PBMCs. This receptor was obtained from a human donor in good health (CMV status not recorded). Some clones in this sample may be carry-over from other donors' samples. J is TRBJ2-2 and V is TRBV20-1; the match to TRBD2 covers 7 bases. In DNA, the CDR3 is TGCAGTGCTAGCGCGGGGGAAACCGGGGAGCTGTTTTTT. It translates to CSASAGETGELFF.